A single sample gave rise to the 4 T cell receptor beta chains below, sequenced in a study of cytomegalovirus exposure and HLA in healthy donors. Researchers ran the PCR with 60 Vbeta and 13 Jbeta primers. The method was immunoSEQ multiplex PCR; TCRdb's version includes in-frame clones alone and lacks a portion of them. The sample lists 150,000 to 200,000 clones, approximately 65% occurring once. Source material: PBMCs. Receptor source: a man in his forties in good health and CMV-seronegative.

This clone was recorded a few times. The chain has TRBV2 and TRBJ1-5, with TRBD1 identical over 7 bases. CDR3 length: 14 amino acids. Germline-derived CDR1 and CDR2 are SNHLY and FYNNEI. The ends lost 6 bases at V and 1 base at J; junction bases unmatched: 3. Written as DNA, the CDR3 is TGTGCCAGCAGGAGACAGGGAAGCAATCAGCCCCAGCATTTT. This gives the protein CASRRQGSNQPQHF.

The genes are TRBV7-9 and TRBJ2-2; no firm D call. Trimming stripped 2 bases from V and 1 base from J, with 2 bases between. Germline V CDR1 and CDR2: SEHNR, FQNEAQ (reference sequence). The CDR3 spans 13 residues. CDR3 DNA sequence: TGTGCCAGCAGCTTACTGAACACCGGGGAGCTGTTTTTT. It is translated as CASSLLNTGELFF.

The rearrangement links TRBV28 to TRBJ2-7; 9 nucleotides match TRBD2. CDR3 size: 19 residues. V was pared by 10 bases and J by 5 bases, with 27 bases of the junction left unmatched. Germline CDR1 is MDHEN and CDR2 is SYDVKM. CDR3 amino acids: CAITETSGILGGMGNEQYF. CDR3 bases: TGTGCCATCACCGAGACTAGCGGTATTTTAGGAGGGATGGGAAACGAGCAGTACTTC.

V usage is TRBV7-2 and J usage is TRBJ1-5; 8 bases line up with TRBD1. Germline CDR1 and CDR2: SGHTA and FQGNSA. The CDR3 is 16 residues long. The trim removed 5 bases at V and 1 base at J, leaving 7 bases unmatched. The CDR3 sequence is CASSPRTGRSNQPQHF. CDR3 in DNA: TGTGCCAGCAGCCCACGGACAGGGAGGAGCAATCAGCCCCAGCATTTT.